What follows are 26 T cell receptor beta chains derived from one specimen sequenced in a study of beta chain features in type 1 diabetes. As every portion of the isolated RNA was reverse transcribed, the sequencing read expressed TCRB transcripts. TCRdb's table, derived via immunoSEQ multiplex PCR, lists solely in-frame clones and lacks some. Among about 150,000 clones listed, under 11% were seen once. The sequenced sample consisted of naive CD4+ T cells from blood. These receptor sequences come from a young man in good health.

This clone has only a few counts. This chain connects TRBV7-2 to TRBJ2-5, with a weak D call TRBD1 (5 bases). CDR3 length: 15 residues. V was cut by 0 bases and J by 2 bases, with 10 bases left in between. Germline lookup yields CDR1 SGHTA and CDR2 FQGNSA. The CDR3 bases are TGTGCCAGCAGCTTAGCCGGACGGACACAAGAGACCCAGTACTTC. Its protein product is CASSLAGRTQETQYF.

This clone has more than one count but fewer than ten. J is TRBJ2-5 and V is TRBV5-1; TRBD2 matches at 7 bases. CDR1 and CDR2 (germline): SGHRS, YFSETQ. The CDR3 extends over 14 amino acids. V shed 3 bases, J shed 5 bases, and the junction held 7 bases outside the gene matches. The CDR3 spells CASSSSTSMETQYF. Here the CDR3 DNA reads TGCGCCAGCAGCTCTTCGACTAGCATGGAGACCCAGTACTTC.

This clone occurred a few times. The chain couples TRBV7-2 to TRBJ2-5; D is unresolved. Trimming cost V 5 bases and J 2 bases, with 12 bases left between them. This CDR3 is 14 amino acids long. Per germline, CDR1 SGHTA and CDR2 FQGNSA. CDR3 protein: CASSQAHWQETQYF. CDR3 coding DNA: TGTGCCAGCAGCCAAGCCCACTGGCAAGAGACCCAGTACTTC.

V usage is TRBV9 and J usage is TRBJ2-2; TRBD1 matches 7 bases. The germline V gene encodes CDR1 SGDLS and CDR2 YYNGEE. The V and J ends lost 5 bases and 4 bases, in that order; junction bases with no gene match: 5. This CDR3 has 14 residues. In DNA form, the CDR3 reads TGTGCCAGCAGACAGTCAGGGGGCACCGGGGAGCTGTTTTTT. It encodes CASRQSGGTGELFF.

This clone appeared a few times. The V and J genes are TRBV19 and TRBJ1-2, with TRBD1 matching over 7 bases. This CDR3 region has 15 residues. CDR1 is LNHDA and CDR2 is SQIVND in the germline V gene (reference sequence). V lost 1 base to trimming and J lost 4 bases; unmatched junction nucleotides: 6. CDR3 coding DNA: TGTGCCAGTAGTATAGGGGACAGAGAATCCTATGGCTACACCTTC. Its protein is CASSIGDRESYGYTF.

The chain joins TRBV9 to TRBJ1-6; D is possibly TRBD1 (6 bases). The CDR3 covers 13 residues. CDR1 is SGDLS, CDR2 YYNGEE, per germline. The V gene lost 0 bases and the J gene lost 8 bases, with 6 bases spanning the gap. For the CDR3, the DNA is TGTGCCAGCAGCGTAGCAGGGGATTCACCCCTCCACTTT. Protein: CASSVAGDSPLHF.

The chain is built from TRBV15 and TRBJ1-1; D uncertain. The CDR3 runs to 12 residues. Germline V CDR1 and CDR2: LNHNV, YYDKDF (reference sequence). V was trimmed by 0 bases and J by 10 bases, leaving 9 bases between them. The CDR3 here is CATSRDSPRAFF. CDR3 sequence (DNA): TGTGCCACCAGCAGAGATTCCCCCCGAGCTTTCTTT.

J is TRBJ2-5 and V is TRBV5-6, with TRBD1 matching 7 bases. The CDR3 sequence is 15 residues long. The V segment lost 4 bases and the J segment 1 base; nucleotides outside the gene matches: 7. Germline assignment: CDR1 SGHDT and CDR2 YYEEEE. CDR3 loop: CASSVGQPFQETQYF. The CDR3 DNA follows: TGTGCCAGCAGCGTGGGACAGCCCTTCCAAGAGACCCAGTACTTC.

This clone was counted only a few times. This chain joins TRBV19 and TRBJ1-6, with 7 bases lining up with TRBD1. The CDR3 consists of 14 residues. Germline loops: CDR1 LNHDA, CDR2 SQIVND (reference sequence). V lost 7 bases and J lost 4; bases outside the gene matches: 4. The CDR3 loop is CASMDRSYNSPLHF. The CDR3 coding sequence is TGTGCCAGTATGGACAGGTCTTATAATTCACCCCTCCACTTT. Looking up the rest from reference TRBV19 and TRBJ1-6 gives the full variable domain: DGGITQSPKYLFRKEGQNVTLSCEQNLNHDAMYWYRQDPGQGLRLIYYSQIVNDFQKGDIAEGYSVSREKKESFPLTVTSAQKNPTAFYLCASMDRSYNSPLHFGNGTRLTVT.

This clone has just one count. J is TRBJ2-3 and V is TRBV6-5, with TRBD1 matching 7 bases. The V and J ends lost 6 bases and 4 bases, in that order; junction bases with no gene match: 10. CDR3 size: 15 residues. In germline, CDR1 is MNHEY, CDR2 SVGAGI. The CDR3 region is CASSLQGSSADTQYF. In nucleotides, the CDR3 is TGTGCCAGCAGCCTACAGGGGAGTTCGGCAGATACGCAGTATTTT.

This clone was counted a few times. The chain carries TRBV25-1 and TRBJ2-3; possible D gene TRBD2, 5 bases. This CDR3 contains 16 residues. CDR1 and CDR2 (germline): MGHDK, SYGVNS. Trimming pared 3 bases from V and 6 bases from J, leaving 19 bases between. The CDR3 loop is CASSDPPGGSKDTQYF. In nucleotides, the CDR3 is TGTGCCAGCAGTGACCCCCCTGGAGGATCTAAGGATACGCAGTATTTT.

This CDR3 is CASSITGEAYQPQHF. The CDR3 DNA sequence: TGTGCCAGTAGTATAACAGGGGAGGCCTATCAGCCCCAGCATTTT. The V gene is TRBV19, the J gene TRBJ1-5, with TRBD1 matching over 7 bases. CDR1 and CDR2 from the germline V gene are LNHDA and SQIVND (reference sequence). CDR3 length: 15 amino acids. V dropped 2 bases and J dropped 5; count of bases not matched to a gene: 6. Looking up the rest from reference TRBV19 and TRBJ1-5 gives the full variable domain: DGGITQSPKYLFRKEGQNVTLSCEQNLNHDAMYWYRQDPGQGLRLIYYSQIVNDFQKGDIAEGYSVSREKKESFPLTVTSAQKNPTAFYLCASSITGEAYQPQHFGDGTRLSIL.

In this sample, this clone turned up once. This rearrangement joins TRBV6-5 to TRBJ1-1; D may be TRBD1 (5 bases). Deletions cut 2 bases from V and 4 bases from J, with 14 bases between. Per germline, CDR1 MNHEY and CDR2 SVGAGI. This CDR3 is 15 amino acids long. This chain's CDR3 is CASSYGLSQGTEAFF. The CDR3 nucleotides read TGTGCCAGCAGTTACGGATTGAGTCAGGGCACTGAAGCTTTCTTT.

The chain couples TRBV5-5 to TRBJ2-3; the match to TRBD2 covers 10 bases. Looked up from germline, CDR1 is SGHKS and CDR2 is YYEKEE (reference sequence). The ends lost 4 bases at V and 1 base at J; junction bases unmatched: 6. The CDR3 is 16 amino acids. The CDR3 nucleotides are TGTGCCAGCAGCCCGGGGCTAGCGGGGGGCACAGATACGCAGTATTTT. Amino acid sequence: CASSPGLAGGTDTQYF.

This clone came up a few times. The genes are TRBV6-6 and TRBJ1-6, with TRBD1 as a possible D gene (6 bases). The V gene lost 4 bases and the J gene lost 4 bases, with 8 bases spanning the gap. The CDR3 covers 14 residues. Germline V CDR1 and CDR2: MNHNY, SVGAGI (reference sequence). The CDR3 sequence: CASSSQGYNSPLHF. DNA for the CDR3: TGTGCCAGCAGTTCGCAGGGGTATAATTCACCCCTCCACTTT.

The chain joins TRBV27 to TRBJ1-1; D call uncertain. Germline V CDR1 and CDR2: MNHEY, SMNVEV (reference sequence). V was pared by 4 bases and J by 3 bases, with 9 bases between. This CDR3 spans 13 amino acids. The CDR3 DNA reads TGTGCCAGCAGTTCGAAGGACTACACTGAAGCTTTCTTT. This translates into CASSSKDYTEAFF.

DNA for the CDR3: TGTGCCTGGAGTGTACGAGCGGGGGTTCCGCAGTACTTC. It translates to CAWSVRAGVPQYF. This chain links TRBV30 with TRBJ2-5; 8 nucleotides match TRBD2. The V gene end was trimmed by 0 bases and the J gene end by 11 bases; junction bases not matched to a gene: 8. Per germline, CDR1 GTSNPN and CDR2 SVGIG (reference sequence). The CDR3 has 13 amino acids.

The chain combines TRBV5-1 with TRBJ2-7, with 7 nucleotides matching TRBD1. The V gene's germline CDR1 is SGHRS and CDR2 YFSETQ. V lost 1 base and J lost 0; bases outside the gene matches: 7. The CDR3 is 16 residues long. In DNA form, the CDR3 reads TGCGCCAGCAGCTTGAAAAAGGGACAGATCTCCTACGAGCAGTACTTC. The encoded protein is CASSLKKGQISYEQYF.

This clone was counted only a few times. This chain connects TRBV4-3 to TRBJ1-2; D gene uncertain. The V end was cut by 0 bases, the J end by 4 bases, with 12 bases between. Per the germline V gene, CDR1 is LGHNA and CDR2 is YSLEER. This CDR3 contains 15 residues. DNA for the CDR3: TGCGCCAGCAGCCAAGAACTCGGGTTCAGCTATGGCTACACCTTC. This translates into CASSQELGFSYGYTF.

The V call is TRBV2, the J call TRBJ2-3, with D possibly matching TRBD1 (5 bases). Deletions cut 8 bases from V and 3 bases from J, with 12 bases between. The CDR3 sequence is 13 residues long. Germline V gene data show CDR1 as SNHLY and CDR2 as FYNNEI. CDR3 region: CASGQVVTDTQYF. The CDR3 bases are TGTGCCAGCGGACAAGTGGTGACAGATACGCAGTATTTT.

This clone was seen a handful of times. DNA of the CDR3: TGTGCCAGCAGCAGACAGACTAATGAAAAACTGTTTTTT. Translation: CASSRQTNEKLFF. The genes are TRBV7-7 and TRBJ1-4, with D perhaps matching TRBD1 (5 bases). Germline V gene sequence: CDR1 SSHAT, CDR2 FNYEAQ (reference sequence). V was cut by 5 bases and J by 2 bases, with 6 bases left in between. The CDR3 loop spans 13 amino acids.

V and J are TRBV28 and TRBJ1-5; D possibly corresponds to TRBD1 (5 bases). CDR1 is MDHEN, CDR2 SYDVKM, per germline. The V end lost 4 bases, the J end lost 0 bases, and 13 bases lay between the germline ends. The CDR3 has 16 residues. The CDR3 sequence is CASSSGTGYSNQPQHF. CDR3 nucleotide sequence: TGTGCCAGCAGTTCCGGGACTGGGTATAGCAATCAGCCCCAGCATTTT.

The chain uses TRBV5-1 and TRBJ2-3; TRBD1 is a possible D gene (6 bases). CDR1 and CDR2 (germline): SGHRS, YFSETQ. This CDR3 has 16 residues. V gave up 4 bases and J gave up 6 bases, with 21 bases separating them. The CDR3 DNA follows: TGCGCCAGCAGCGTACGGGACACAGGACGTTCCGATACGCAGTATTTT. Its translation is CASSVRDTGRSDTQYF. The variable domain in full, completed from reference TRBV5-1 and TRBJ2-3, reads KAGVTQTPRYLIKTRGQQVTLSCSPISGHRSVSWYQQTPGQGLQFLFEYFSETQRNKGNFPGRFSGRQFSNSRSEMNVSTLELGDSALYLCASSVRDTGRSDTQYFGPGTRLTVL.

The table lists this clone with a few counts. V is TRBV19 and J is TRBJ1-1; 8 bases line up with TRBD1. The CDR3 has 14 residues. Per germline, CDR1 LNHDA and CDR2 SQIVND (reference sequence). Germline trimming cut 7 bases from V and 5 bases from J; bases unmatched to any gene: 9. The CDR3 here is CASTRQGRDTEAFF. The DNA for the CDR3 is TGTGCCAGTACCCGACAGGGGAGGGATACTGAAGCTTTCTTT.

The chain is built from TRBV7-9 and TRBJ1-4; TRBD1 aligns across 9 bases. The CDR3 has 14 amino acids. V lost 4 bases and J lost 6; bases outside the gene matches: 3. CDR1 and CDR2 from the germline V gene are SEHNR and FQNEAQ (reference sequence). CDR3 bases: TGTGCCAGCAGCTCGGGACAGGGATATGAAAAACTGTTTTTT. This gives the protein CASSSGQGYEKLFF.

J is TRBJ1-5 and V is TRBV30, with 7 bases lining up with TRBD1. This CDR3 is 14 amino acids long. V was pared by 4 bases and J by 1 base, with 4 bases of the junction left unmatched. Germline V gene lookup returns CDR1 GTSNPN and CDR2 SVGIG (reference sequence). Here the CDR3 reads CAWNDRESNQPQHF. Here the CDR3 DNA reads TGTGCCTGGAACGACAGGGAAAGCAATCAGCCCCAGCATTTT.